The entry that follows covers one T cell receptor beta chain sequence. Its antigen is not identified. This sample stems from a study of CD8+ T cells in alopecia areata. This CDR3 region has 13 residues. The V and J ends lost 0 bases and 2 bases respectively, with 3 bases between them. Germline values: CDR1 MNHNY, CDR2 SVGAGI (reference sequence). RNA extraction was followed by reverse transcription into cDNA, which acted as the sequencing template. Clones were sequenced by immunoSEQ multiplex PCR, and TCRdb holds only the in-frame ones, with some missing. The sample holds around 190,000 clones, over 60% seen once. The sample's treatment: oral pan-JAK inhibitor, 5-10 mg twice daily. Study-level findings and limits: Scalp sample sequencing also detects resident alphabeta T cells of normal skin.

The V call is TRBV6-6, the J call TRBJ2-3; D gene ambiguous. This TCR derives from a human donor with alopecia areata. Here the sequenced sample was CD4+ T cells sorted from blood, taken at week 4, from a patient treated with tofacitinib. In DNA form, the CDR3 reads TGTGCCAGCAGTTACTCCTCCACAGATACGCAGTATTTT. As protein: CASSYSSTDTQYF.